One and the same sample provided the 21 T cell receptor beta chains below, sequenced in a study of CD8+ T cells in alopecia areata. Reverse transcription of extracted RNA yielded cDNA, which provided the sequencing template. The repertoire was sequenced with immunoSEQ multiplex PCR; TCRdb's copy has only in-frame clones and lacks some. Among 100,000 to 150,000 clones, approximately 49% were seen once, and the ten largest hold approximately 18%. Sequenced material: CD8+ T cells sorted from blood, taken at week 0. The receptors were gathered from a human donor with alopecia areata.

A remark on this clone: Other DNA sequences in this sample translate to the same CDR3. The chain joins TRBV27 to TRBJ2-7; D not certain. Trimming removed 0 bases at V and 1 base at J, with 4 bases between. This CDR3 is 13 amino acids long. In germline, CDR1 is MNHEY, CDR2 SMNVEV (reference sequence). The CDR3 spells CASSLSGSYEQYF. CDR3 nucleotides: TGTGCCAGCAGTTTATCCGGGTCCTACGAGCAGTACTTC.

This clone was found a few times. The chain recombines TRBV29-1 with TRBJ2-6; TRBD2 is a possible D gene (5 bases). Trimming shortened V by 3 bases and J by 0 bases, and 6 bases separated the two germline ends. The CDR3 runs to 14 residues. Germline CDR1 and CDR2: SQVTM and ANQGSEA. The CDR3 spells CSVDEGSGANVLTF. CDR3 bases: TGCAGCGTTGACGAGGGCTCTGGGGCCAACGTCCTGACTTTC.

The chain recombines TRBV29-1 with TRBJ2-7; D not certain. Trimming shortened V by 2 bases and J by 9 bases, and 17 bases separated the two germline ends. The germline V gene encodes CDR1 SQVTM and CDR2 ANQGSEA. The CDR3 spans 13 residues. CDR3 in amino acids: CSVESPADGGQYF. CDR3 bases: TGCAGCGTTGAATCGCCGGCGGACGGCGGGCAGTACTTC.

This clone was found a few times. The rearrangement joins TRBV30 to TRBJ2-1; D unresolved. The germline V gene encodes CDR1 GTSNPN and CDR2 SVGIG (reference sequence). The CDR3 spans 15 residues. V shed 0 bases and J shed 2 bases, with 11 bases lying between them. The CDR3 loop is CAWSVLGFAYNEQFF. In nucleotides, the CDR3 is TGTGCCTGGAGTGTACTCGGGTTCGCCTACAATGAGCAGTTCTTC.

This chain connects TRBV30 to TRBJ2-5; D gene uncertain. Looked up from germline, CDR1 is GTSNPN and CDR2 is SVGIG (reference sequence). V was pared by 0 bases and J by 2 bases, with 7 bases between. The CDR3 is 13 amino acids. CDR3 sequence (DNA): TGTGCCTGGAGTGTATGGCAGCAAGAGACCCAGTACTTC. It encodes CAWSVWQQETQYF.

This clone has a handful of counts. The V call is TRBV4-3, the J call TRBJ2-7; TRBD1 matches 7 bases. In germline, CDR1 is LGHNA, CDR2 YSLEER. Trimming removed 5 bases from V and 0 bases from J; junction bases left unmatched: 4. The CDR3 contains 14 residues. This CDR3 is CASSNRDSSYEQYF. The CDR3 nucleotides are TGCGCCAGCAGCAACCGGGACAGCTCCTACGAGCAGTACTTC.

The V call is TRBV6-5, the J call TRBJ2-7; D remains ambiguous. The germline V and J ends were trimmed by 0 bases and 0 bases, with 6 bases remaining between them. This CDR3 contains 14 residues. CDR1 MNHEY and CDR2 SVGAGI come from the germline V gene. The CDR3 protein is CASSYSLSSYEQYF. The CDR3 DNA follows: TGTGCCAGCAGTTACTCGCTGAGCTCCTACGAGCAGTACTTC.

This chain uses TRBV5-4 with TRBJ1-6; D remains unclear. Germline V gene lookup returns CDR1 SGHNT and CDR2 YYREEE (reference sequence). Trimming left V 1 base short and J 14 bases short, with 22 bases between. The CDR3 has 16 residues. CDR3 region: CASSLSPSSDGGSLHF. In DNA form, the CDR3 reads TGTGCCAGCAGCTTGTCCCCGAGTTCGGATGGTGGATCCCTCCACTTT.

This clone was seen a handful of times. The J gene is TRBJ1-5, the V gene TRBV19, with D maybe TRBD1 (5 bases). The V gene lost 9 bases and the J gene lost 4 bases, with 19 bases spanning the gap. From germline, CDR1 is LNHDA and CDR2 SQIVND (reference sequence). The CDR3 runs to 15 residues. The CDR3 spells CASSSPGGSNQPQHF. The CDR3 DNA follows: TGTGCCAGCTCCTCTCCCGGGGGATCAAATCAGCCCCAGCATTTT. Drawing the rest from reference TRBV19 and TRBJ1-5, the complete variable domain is DGGITQSPKYLFRKEGQNVTLSCEQNLNHDAMYWYRQDPGQGLRLIYYSQIVNDFQKGDIAEGYSVSREKKESFPLTVTSAQKNPTAFYLCASSSPGGSNQPQHFGDGTRLSIL.

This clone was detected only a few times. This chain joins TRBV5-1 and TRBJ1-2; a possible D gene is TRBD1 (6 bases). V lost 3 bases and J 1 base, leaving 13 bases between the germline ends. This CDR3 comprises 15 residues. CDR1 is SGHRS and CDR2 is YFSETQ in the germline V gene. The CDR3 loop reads CASSSADSFNYGYTF. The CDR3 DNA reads TGCGCCAGCAGCTCCGCGGACAGTTTTAACTATGGCTACACCTTC.

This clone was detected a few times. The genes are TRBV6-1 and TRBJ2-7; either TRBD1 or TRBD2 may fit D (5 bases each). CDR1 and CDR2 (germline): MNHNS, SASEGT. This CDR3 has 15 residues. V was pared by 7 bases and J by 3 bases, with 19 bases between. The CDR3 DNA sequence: TGTGCCAGCATCACCCTAGGGGACCGGTACTACGAGCAGTACTTC. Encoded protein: CASITLGDRYYEQYF.

CDR3 coding DNA: TGTGCCAGCAGTCCGACCTCGGGGGCCGGAAAACTGTTTTTT. It encodes CASSPTSGAGKLFF. V gene TRBV6-5 combines with J gene TRBJ1-4; the D gene is possibly TRBD1 (6 bases). Germline CDR1 reads MNHEY; CDR2 reads SVGAGI. The CDR3 runs 14 residues. V was pared by 5 bases and J by 10 bases, with 17 bases between.

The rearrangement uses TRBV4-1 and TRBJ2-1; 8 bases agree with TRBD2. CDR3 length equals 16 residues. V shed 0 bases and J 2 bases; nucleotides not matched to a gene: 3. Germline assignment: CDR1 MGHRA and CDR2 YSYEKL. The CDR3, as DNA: TGCGCCAGCAGCCAAGAGCCAGCGGGGGCCTACAATGAGCAGTTCTTC. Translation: CASSQEPAGAYNEQFF.

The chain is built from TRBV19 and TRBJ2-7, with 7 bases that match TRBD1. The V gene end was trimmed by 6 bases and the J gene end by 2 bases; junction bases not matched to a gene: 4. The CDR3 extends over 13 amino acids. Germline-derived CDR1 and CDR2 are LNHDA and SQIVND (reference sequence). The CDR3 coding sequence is TGTGCCAGTAGCCCCGGGACAGCCTACGAGCAGTACTTC. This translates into CASSPGTAYEQYF.

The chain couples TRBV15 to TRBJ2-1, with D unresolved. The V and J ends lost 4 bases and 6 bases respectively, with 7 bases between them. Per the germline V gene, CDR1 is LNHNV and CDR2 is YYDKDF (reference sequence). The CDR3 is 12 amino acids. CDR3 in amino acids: CATSNPSNEQFF. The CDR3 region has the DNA TGTGCCACCAGCAACCCGAGCAATGAGCAGTTCTTC.

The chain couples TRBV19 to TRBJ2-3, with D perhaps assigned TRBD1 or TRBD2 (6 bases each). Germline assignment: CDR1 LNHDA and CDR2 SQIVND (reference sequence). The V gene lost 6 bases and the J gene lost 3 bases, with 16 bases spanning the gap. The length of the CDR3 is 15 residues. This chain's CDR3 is CASSPLWGATDTQYF. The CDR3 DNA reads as TGTGCCAGTAGCCCCCTTTGGGGGGCGACAGATACGCAGTATTTT.

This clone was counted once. CDR3 loop: CASSWSGPPTYNEQFF. DNA for the CDR3: TGTGCCAGCAGCTGGTCGGGGCCCCCAACTTACAATGAGCAGTTCTTC. V and J are TRBV5-6 and TRBJ2-1; D might be TRBD1 or TRBD2, each matching 5 bases. V shed 3 bases and J shed 4 bases, with 17 bases lying between them. This CDR3 spans 16 amino acids. Germline CDR1 is SGHDT and CDR2 is YYEEEE.

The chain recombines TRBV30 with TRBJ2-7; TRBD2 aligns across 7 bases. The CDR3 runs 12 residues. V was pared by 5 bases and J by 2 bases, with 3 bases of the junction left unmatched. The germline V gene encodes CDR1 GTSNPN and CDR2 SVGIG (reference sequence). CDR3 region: CAWRLAAYEQYF. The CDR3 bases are TGTGCCTGGCGGCTAGCGGCCTACGAGCAGTACTTC. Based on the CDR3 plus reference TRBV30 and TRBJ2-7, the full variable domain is SQTIHQWPATLVQPVGSPLSLECTVEGTSNPNLYWYRQAAGRGLQLLFYSVGIGQISSEVPQNLSASRPQDRQFILSSKKLLLSDSGFYLCAWRLAAYEQYFGPGTRLTVT.

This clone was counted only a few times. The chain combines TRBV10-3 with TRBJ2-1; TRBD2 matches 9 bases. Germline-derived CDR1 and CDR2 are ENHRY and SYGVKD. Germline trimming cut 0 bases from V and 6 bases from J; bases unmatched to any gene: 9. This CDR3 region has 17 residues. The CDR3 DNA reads TGTGCCATCAGTGAGTCTATGGCTAGCGGGGACTCCAATGAGCAGTTCTTC. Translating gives CAISESMASGDSNEQFF.

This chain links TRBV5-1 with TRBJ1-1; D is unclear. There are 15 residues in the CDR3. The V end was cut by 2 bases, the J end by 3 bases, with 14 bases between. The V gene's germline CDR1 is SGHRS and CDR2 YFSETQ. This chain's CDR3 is CASSLGTLGDTEAFF. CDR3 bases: TGCGCCAGCAGCTTAGGAACACTTGGGGACACTGAAGCTTTCTTT.

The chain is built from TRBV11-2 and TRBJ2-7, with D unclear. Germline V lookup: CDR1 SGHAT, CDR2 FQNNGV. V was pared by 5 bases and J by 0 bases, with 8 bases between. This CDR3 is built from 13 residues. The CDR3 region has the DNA TGTGCCAGCAGCCTATTGGCCTCCTACGAGCAGTACTTC. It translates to CASSLLASYEQYF. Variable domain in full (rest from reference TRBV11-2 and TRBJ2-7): EAGVAQSPRYKIIEKRQSVAFWCNPISGHATLYWYQQILGQGPKLLIQFQNNGVVDDSQLPKDRFSAERLKGVDSTLKIQPAKLEDSAVYLCASSLLASYEQYFGPGTRLTVT.